The T cell receptor (beta chain) under discussion was sequenced for a study of blood T cells in healthy people across ages. This CDR3 contains 11 residues. V was clipped by 6 bases and J by 7 bases, with 12 bases between them. Germline CDR1 reads DFQATT; CDR2 reads SNEGSKA (reference sequence). It was with a sample-barcoded 5' primer and a J-beta primer mix that a second PCR of about 6 to 11 cycles was run. A template-switch adaptor containing 12 random nucleotides labeled each cDNA molecule. TCRdb itself ran the 5' RACE reads through MiXCR, one entry per CDR3 protein. The data contain around 1,700,000 distinct CDR3 sequences, roughly 28% of them singletons. General observations from the study: Across samples, TCR beta diversity tracked strongly with naive T cell percentage.

Total RNA amounts of at least 6 micrograms were extracted per sample. On this clonotype: Its antigen is still unknown.

Sequenced input: blood. This sequence joins TRBV20-1 and TRBJ2-5; D gene uncertain. This clonotype was obtained from a woman younger than 45 in good health. Here the CDR3 DNA reads TGCAGTGCCTCGGTGGCTCGGACCCAGTACTTC. Its protein is CSASVARTQYF.